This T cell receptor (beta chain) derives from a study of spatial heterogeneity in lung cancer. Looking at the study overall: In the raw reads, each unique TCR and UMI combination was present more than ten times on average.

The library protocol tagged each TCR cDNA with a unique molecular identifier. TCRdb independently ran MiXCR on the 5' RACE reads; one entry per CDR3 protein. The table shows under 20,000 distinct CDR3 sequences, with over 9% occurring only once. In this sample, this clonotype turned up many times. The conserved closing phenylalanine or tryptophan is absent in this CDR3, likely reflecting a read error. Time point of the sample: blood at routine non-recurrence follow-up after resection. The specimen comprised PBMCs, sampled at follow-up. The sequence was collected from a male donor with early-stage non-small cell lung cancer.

The CDR3 nucleotides are TGTGCCAGCAGTGAAGCTTATTGGGGATGGACTAGTGCCTCCTACGAGCAGTACTTG. It encodes CASSEAYWGWTSASYEQYL. This chain uses TRBV2 with TRBJ2-7, with TRBD2 matching 7 bases. Germline assignment: CDR1 SNHLY and CDR2 FYNNEI. With 0 bases clipped from V and 0 bases from J, the junction kept 14 bases outside the gene matches. The CDR3 spans 19 residues.